This T cell receptor (beta chain) was identified during a study of T-cell memory formation after mild COVID-19. Study results and limitations: Proof of SARS-CoV-2 specificity was absent for the second-wave clones that crested on day 37.

This clonotype was observed many times. Its antigen is currently unknown. The V gene end was trimmed by 5 bases and the J gene end by 6 bases; junction bases not matched to a gene: 12. Germline assignment: CDR1 KGHSH and CDR2 LQKENI. CDR3 length: 16 amino acids. TCRdb re-called the 5' RACE reads with MiXCR, one entry per CDR3 protein. The table has around 370,000 distinct CDR3 sequences, around 21% seen once. This TCR derives from an adult woman who had mild COVID-19 (a few samples of this study predate the infection). Cell type and time point are not known. The source material was PBMCs or a T cell subset sorted from them (not recorded which). The chain carries TRBV18 and TRBJ2-5, with 10 bases aligning to TRBD1. This CDR3 is CASSSSMTGGGKTQYF. The CDR3 DNA reads TGTGCCAGCTCATCATCCATGACAGGGGGCGGAAAGACCCAGTACTTC.